Shown below are 17 T cell receptor beta chains from a single sample sequenced in a study of ipilimumab plus nivolumab after autologous stem cell transplantation. Here immunoSEQ multiplex PCR was the method, and the copy in TCRdb shows in-frame clones only, minus some. The table has under 20,000 clones, around 80% seen once. The specimen was PBMCs, collected in a trial of ipilimumab plus nivolumab as post-transplant consolidation. The receptors stem from a male donor with diffuse large B-cell lymphoma.

The chain uses TRBV4-1 and TRBJ2-3; D is possibly TRBD1 (6 bases). Germline V lookup: CDR1 MGHRA, CDR2 YSYEKL. Trimming removed 3 bases at V and 2 bases at J, with 12 bases between. The CDR3 contains 15 residues. CDR3 nucleotide sequence: TGCGCCAGCAGCCAGACAGACAGGTACACAGATACGCAGTATTTT. It yields the protein CASSQTDRYTDTQYF.

This clone occurred once. This sequence joins TRBV5-6 and TRBJ2-1; 9 bases map to TRBD1. The germline V gene encodes CDR1 SGHDT and CDR2 YYEEEE. Trimming took 5 bases from V and 3 from J; bases not matched to a gene: 6. This CDR3 contains 15 residues. The CDR3 loop is CASSEQGANYNEQFF. CDR3 bases: TGTGCCAGCAGTGAACAGGGGGCGAACTACAATGAGCAGTTCTTC.

This chain links TRBV19 with TRBJ1-1; D is uncertain. The V gene's germline CDR1 is LNHDA and CDR2 SQIVND (reference sequence). V was cut by 3 bases and J by 1 base, with 12 bases left in between. The CDR3 runs 15 residues. The CDR3 spells CASSIIPGPNTEAFF. CDR3 nucleotides: TGTGCCAGTAGTATCATCCCCGGGCCGAACACTGAAGCTTTCTTT. The variable domain in full, completed from reference TRBV19 and TRBJ1-1, reads DGGITQSPKYLFRKEGQNVTLSCEQNLNHDAMYWYRQDPGQGLRLIYYSQIVNDFQKGDIAEGYSVSREKKESFPLTVTSAQKNPTAFYLCASSIIPGPNTEAFFGQGTRLTVV.

Written as DNA, the CDR3 is TGTGCCAGCACTCCGGGGTGGTACAATGAGCAGTTCTTC. Translation: CASTPGWYNEQFF. The chain employs TRBV7-8 and TRBJ2-1, with D perhaps TRBD2 (5 bases). V lost 7 bases and J 4 bases, leaving 11 bases between the germline ends. The CDR3 extends over 13 amino acids. Germline V CDR1 and CDR2: SGHVS, FQNEAQ.

The rearrangement links TRBV7-3 to TRBJ1-1, with a possible D match to TRBD1 (5 bases). The V and J ends lost 4 bases and 1 base respectively, with 7 bases between them. The CDR3 contains 13 residues. Germline values: CDR1 SGHTA, CDR2 FQGTGA. The CDR3 is CASSSGGNTEAFF. CDR3 nucleotides: TGTGCCAGCAGCTCGGGGGGGAACACTGAAGCTTTCTTT.

The rearrangement joins TRBV15 to TRBJ1-1; D gene ambiguous. Germline-derived CDR1 and CDR2 are LNHNV and YYDKDF (reference sequence). V lost 4 bases to trimming and J lost 0 bases, with 6 bases between them. There are 13 residues in the CDR3. As DNA, the CDR3 is TGTGCCACCAGCACAGAGGTGAACACTGAAGCTTTCTTT. Translation gives CATSTEVNTEAFF.

The chain links TRBV2 to TRBJ1-1; D is possibly TRBD1 (5 bases). Trimming pared 7 bases from V and 3 bases from J, leaving 15 bases between. Germline loops: CDR1 SNHLY, CDR2 FYNNEI. The CDR3 is 14 amino acids. The CDR3 DNA sequence: TGTGCCAGCACTCTTATATCGGGGGACACTGAAGCTTTCTTT. Encoded protein: CASTLISGDTEAFF.

This chain uses TRBV5-1 with TRBJ1-1, with D possibly being TRBD1 (6 bases). Germline CDR1 is SGHRS and CDR2 is YFSETQ. Trimming took 6 bases from V and 3 from J, leaving 18 bases between them. This CDR3 comprises 15 residues. For the CDR3, the DNA is TGCGCCAGCACCATCCAGGGGACCGCGGACACTGAAGCTTTCTTT. Translation: CASTIQGTADTEAFF.

The chain couples TRBV28 to TRBJ1-6; D is undetermined. The CDR3 runs 14 residues. V gave up 2 bases and J gave up 7 bases, with 9 bases separating them. Germline V gives CDR1 MDHEN, CDR2 SYDVKM. CDR3 residues: CASSLRQFNSPLHF. The DNA of the CDR3 is TGTGCCAGCAGTTTAAGGCAGTTCAATTCACCCCTCCACTTT. Supplemented by reference TRBV28 and TRBJ1-6, the full variable domain reads DVKVTQSSRYLVKRTGEKVFLECVQDMDHENMFWYRQDPGLGLRLIYFSYDVKMKEKGDIPEGYSVSREKKERFSLILESASTNQTSMYLCASSLRQFNSPLHFGNGTRLTVT.

The chain recombines TRBV6-1 with TRBJ2-7; D may be TRBD1 (5 bases). V lost 7 bases to trimming and J lost 0 bases, with 16 bases between them. Germline CDR1 reads MNHNS; CDR2 reads SASEGT. The CDR3 is 15 amino acids. CDR3 bases: TGTGCCAGCACTACTACAGGTGAGAGCTCCTACGAGCAGTACTTC. It is translated as CASTTTGESSYEQYF.

The table lists this clone with a count of one. The chain is built from TRBV9 and TRBJ2-5; possible D gene TRBD2, 7 bases. This CDR3 has 16 residues. V lost 4 bases and J lost 5, with 21 bases in between. Germline V gene data show CDR1 as SGDLS and CDR2 as YYNGEE. The CDR3 protein is CASSSGGGGLGETQYF. The CDR3 region has the DNA TGTGCCAGCAGCTCCGGAGGGGGGGGCCTAGGGGAGACCCAGTACTTC.

This clone has just a few counts. The chain is built from TRBV30 and TRBJ1-1; D is ambiguous. With 1 base removed from V and 5 bases from J, the gap between germline ends came to 11 bases. Germline assignment: CDR1 GTSNPN and CDR2 SVGIG (reference sequence). This CDR3 spans 13 amino acids. CDR3 in amino acids: CAWSGPLRTEAFF. DNA of the CDR3: TGTGCCTGGAGTGGCCCCCTCCGGACTGAAGCTTTCTTT. The full variable domain, completed using reference TRBV30 and TRBJ1-1, is SQTIHQWPATLVQPVGSPLSLECTVEGTSNPNLYWYRQAAGRGLQLLFYSVGIGQISSEVPQNLSASRPQDRQFILSSKKLLLSDSGFYLCAWSGPLRTEAFFGQGTRLTVV.

The rearrangement uses TRBV5-1 and TRBJ1-6; possible D gene TRBD1, 6 bases. From germline, CDR1 is SGHRS and CDR2 YFSETQ. The CDR3 is 16 amino acids. Trimming cost V 4 bases and J 7 bases, with 18 bases left between them. CDR3 amino acids: CASSTTLGQTNSPLHF. The DNA for the CDR3 is TGCGCCAGCAGCACCACCCTAGGACAGACCAATTCACCCCTCCACTTT.

The rearrangement links TRBV5-4 to TRBJ2-7; tentative D call: TRBD2 (6 bases). Germline V CDR1 and CDR2: SGHNT, YYREEE (reference sequence). V shed 2 bases and J shed 7 bases, with 22 bases lying between them. The CDR3 spans 16 residues. CDR3 in amino acids: CASSLPSGGLSGEQYF. CDR3 in DNA: TGTGCCAGCAGCTTACCAAGCGGAGGACTATCGGGAGAGCAGTACTTC.

The chain employs TRBV7-3 and TRBJ2-1; 12 nucleotides match TRBD2. This CDR3 region has 16 residues. V dropped 5 bases and J dropped 2; count of bases not matched to a gene: 4. Germline assignment: CDR1 SGHTA and CDR2 FQGTGA. Written as DNA, the CDR3 is TGTGCCAGCAGCGTATCTAGCGGGGGGGCCTACAATGAGCAGTTCTTC. As protein: CASSVSSGGAYNEQFF.

The CDR3 DNA is TGTGCCAGCAGTATCTTCGCCCAAAGAGGGGGGCCACCCCTCCACTTT. The encoded protein is CASSIFAQRGGPPLHF. This sequence joins TRBV27 and TRBJ1-6; possible D gene TRBD1, 6 bases. Between the trimmed V and J ends, which lost 5 bases and 11 bases, there was a span of 22 bases. The length of the CDR3 is 16 residues. Germline CDR1 reads MNHEY; CDR2 reads SMNVEV (reference sequence).

This rearrangement joins TRBV5-1 to TRBJ2-1, with D hard to call. This CDR3 region has 13 residues. Looked up from germline, CDR1 is SGHRS and CDR2 is YFSETQ. Trimming took 4 bases from V and 7 from J, leaving 12 bases between them. CDR3 in amino acids: CASSPLLGNEQFF. CDR3 nucleotides: TGCGCCAGCAGCCCCCTTTTGGGAAATGAGCAGTTCTTC.